Here is one T cell receptor beta chain with its context. This sample was included in a study of blood T cell repertoires in COVID-19. The germline V gene encodes CDR1 SGHRS and CDR2 YFSETQ. V shed 4 bases and J 6 bases; nucleotides not matched to a gene: 6. The CDR3 is 13 amino acids. Sequencing was performed with immunoSEQ multiplex PCR; in TCRdb, only in-frame clones are kept and a portion is missing. The sample includes about 130,000 clones, about 80% of them seen just once. Sequenced material: PBMCs or T cells enriched from blood (not recorded which). This sequence was found in a man over 45 who had recovered from COVID-19. J is TRBJ2-7 and V is TRBV5-1, with 8 nucleotides matching TRBD1. Written as DNA, the CDR3 is TGCGCCAGCAGCCCCGCACAGGGGGGCGAGCAGTACTTC. Translated: CASSPAQGGEQYF.